These 21 T cell receptor beta chains came from one sample sequenced in a study of blood T cell repertoires in COVID-19. The protocol was immunoSEQ multiplex PCR, while the TCRdb copy is restricted to in-frame clones and leaves out a portion. The sample lists about 55,000 clones, approximately 89% occurring once. The sequencing sample was made of peripheral blood. Source of these receptors: a human donor in a cohort sampled during active COVID-19.

J is TRBJ2-7 and V is TRBV18, with D maybe TRBD2 (6 bases). Trimming removed 3 bases at V and 3 bases at J, with 12 bases between. Per the germline V gene, CDR1 is KGHSH and CDR2 is LQKENI. This CDR3 has 14 residues. The CDR3 region is CASSPGGTVYEQYF. As DNA, the CDR3 is TGTGCCAGCTCACCCGGGGGAACAGTCTACGAGCAGTACTTC. The full variable domain, with the rest looked up from reference TRBV18 and TRBJ2-7, is NAGVMQNPRHLVRRRGQEARLRCSPMKGHSHVYWYRQLPEEGLKFMVYLQKENIIDESGMPKERFSAEFPKEGPSILRIQQVVRGDSAAYFCASSPGGTVYEQYFGPGTRLTVT.

The chain couples TRBV6-5 to TRBJ2-7; D remains unclear. From germline, CDR1 is MNHEY and CDR2 SVGAGI. V was shortened by 4 bases and J by 3 bases, with 13 bases between the two germline ends. CDR3 size: 14 residues. CDR3 in amino acids: CASSFAVAVYEQYF. The CDR3 nucleotides are TGTGCCAGCAGTTTTGCGGTGGCGGTCTACGAGCAGTACTTC.

The CDR3: CASTIQGNTEAFF. CDR3 in DNA: TGTGCCAGCACCATACAGGGAAACACTGAAGCTTTCTTT. The chain carries TRBV5-4 and TRBJ1-1; the D gene is possibly TRBD1 (6 bases). CDR3 length equals 13 residues. Germline-derived CDR1 and CDR2 are SGHNT and YYREEE (reference sequence). V gave up 6 bases and J gave up 2 bases, with 11 bases separating them.

This clone was recorded once. The V gene is TRBV3-1 (or the pseudogene TRBV3-2), the J gene TRBJ2-3; perhaps TRBD1 as D (9 bases). The CDR3 length is 17 residues. The ends were cut back, 4 bases at V and 2 bases at J, with 19 bases in the middle. CDR1 and CDR2 (germline): LGHDT, YNNKEL (reference sequence). The CDR3 DNA reads as TGTGCCAGCAGCCGCCGGGGGGGACAGGGCACCACAGATACGCAGTATTTT. Translating gives CASSRRGGQGTTDTQYF.

The rearrangement links TRBV5-6 to TRBJ2-5; possible D gene TRBD1, 5 bases. The CDR3 spans 15 residues. The ends were cut back, 4 bases at V and 0 bases at J, with 13 bases in the middle. Germline V gives CDR1 SGHDT, CDR2 YYEEEE. CDR3 coding DNA: TGTGCCAGCAGCCGAGTTTCAGGGTACCAAGAGACCCAGTACTTC. Its protein is CASSRVSGYQETQYF.

This rearrangement joins TRBV9 to TRBJ1-2, with no clear D. Germline V gives CDR1 SGDLS, CDR2 YYNGEE. Trimming stripped 0 bases from V and 6 bases from J, with 9 bases between. The CDR3 spans 13 residues. The CDR3 bases are TGTGCCAGCAGCGTAGCTGAGGCGAATGGCTACACCTTC. This gives the protein CASSVAEANGYTF.

The V and J genes are TRBV30 and TRBJ2-1; 11 positions agree with TRBD2. V gave up 0 bases and J gave up 8 bases; unmatched junction bases: 12. The CDR3 extends over 17 amino acids. The germline CDR1 and CDR2 sequences are GTSNPN and SVGIG (reference sequence). The CDR3 bases are TGTGCCTGGAGTGTCGCAAGGACTAGCGGGCAGGGGGATGAGCAGTTCTTC. Residues: CAWSVARTSGQGDEQFF. The full variable domain, its missing parts supplied by reference TRBV30 and TRBJ2-1, is SQTIHQWPATLVQPVGSPLSLECTVEGTSNPNLYWYRQAAGRGLQLLFYSVGIGQISSEVPQNLSASRPQDRQFILSSKKLLLSDSGFYLCAWSVARTSGQGDEQFFGPGTRLTVL.

This clone was seen only a few times. V usage is TRBV5-1 and J usage is TRBJ2-7; TRBD1 matches 8 bases. The CDR3 is made up of 15 amino acids. V gave up 0 bases and J gave up 6 bases; unmatched junction bases: 8. Germline V gene sequence: CDR1 SGHRS, CDR2 YFSETQ. The DNA for the CDR3 is TGCGCCAGCAGCTTGGCCCGCAGGGGGCCGTCCGAGCAGTACTTC. Protein: CASSLARRGPSEQYF. Full variable domain (missing parts from reference TRBV5-1 and TRBJ2-7): KAGVTQTPRYLIKTRGQQVTLSCSPISGHRSVSWYQQTPGQGLQFLFEYFSETQRNKGNFPGRFSGRQFSNSRSEMNVSTLELGDSALYLCASSLARRGPSEQYFGPGTRLTVT.

The chain links TRBV20-1 to TRBJ2-7; D is ambiguous. Trimming pared 5 bases from V and 6 bases from J, leaving 11 bases between. The CDR3 sequence is 11 residues long. Looked up from germline, CDR1 is DFQATT and CDR2 is SNEGSKA (reference sequence). Written as DNA, the CDR3 is TGCAGTGCTGGTTCTTCGCGCGAGCAGTACTTC. This sequence encodes CSAGSSREQYF.

The CDR3 reads CSASSAGSSNEKLFF. CDR3 sequence (DNA): TGCAGTGCTAGTTCGGCAGGGTCTTCCAATGAAAAACTGTTTTTT. The J gene is TRBJ1-4, the V gene TRBV20-1; D is possibly TRBD1 (5 bases). There are 15 residues in the CDR3. V was clipped by 3 bases and J by 5 bases, with 16 bases between them. The germline gives CDR1 DFQATT, CDR2 SNEGSKA (reference sequence).

This clone was seen a single time. The chain links TRBV6-5 to TRBJ2-7, with a weak D call TRBD2 (6 bases). CDR3 length: 16 residues. Deletions cut 4 bases from V and 0 bases from J, with 16 bases between. CDR1 and CDR2 (germline): MNHEY, SVGAGI. The CDR3 bases are TGTGCCAGCAGTTCCTCCTATTACGGGAGCTCCTACGAGCAGTACTTC. Its translation: CASSSSYYGSSYEQYF.

V gene TRBV15 combines with J gene TRBJ1-5; 10 bases agree with TRBD1. The CDR3 sequence is 16 residues long. Looked up from germline, CDR1 is LNHNV and CDR2 is YYDKDF (reference sequence). J was trimmed by 1 base and V by 3 bases; bases with no gene match: 3. As DNA, the CDR3 is TGTGCCACCAGCAGGTGGACAGGGGGAAGCAATCAGCCCCAGCATTTT. It yields the protein CATSRWTGGSNQPQHF.

This chain links TRBV14 with TRBJ1-2, with a tentative D call TRBD1 (6 bases). Trimming took off 0 bases at V and 3 bases at J, with 14 bases between the two ends. CDR1 SGHDN and CDR2 FVKESK come from the germline V gene. There are 16 residues in the CDR3. CDR3 nucleotides: TGTGCCAGCAGCCAAGATCTACAGGGCTACCACTATGGCTACACCTTC. It codes for CASSQDLQGYHYGYTF. The full variable domain, its missing parts supplied by reference TRBV14 and TRBJ1-2, is EAGVTQFPSHSVIEKGQTVTLRCDPISGHDNLYWYRRVMGKEIKFLLHFVKESKQDESGMPNNRFLAERTGGTYSTLKVQPAELEDSGVYFCASSQDLQGYHYGYTFGSGTRLTVV.

This clone was picked up a small number of times. The rearrangement joins TRBV6-1 to TRBJ1-6; 9 nucleotides line up with TRBD1. Unmatched junction bases numbered 9, after V lost 4 bases and J lost 5 bases. CDR1 MNHNS and CDR2 SASEGT come from the germline V gene. The CDR3 runs 17 residues. Written as DNA, the CDR3 is TGTGCCAGCAGTGGAAAAAACACAGGGGGCAATAATTCACCCCTCCACTTT. Encoded protein: CASSGKNTGGNNSPLHF.

This rearrangement joins TRBV5-5 to TRBJ1-6; unclear D gene. CDR1 and CDR2 from the germline V gene are SGHKS and YYEKEE (reference sequence). This CDR3 comprises 13 residues. Deletions cut 6 bases from V and 7 bases from J, with 11 bases between. The CDR3 protein is CASTSLLNSPLHF. DNA of the CDR3: TGTGCCAGCACCAGTCTGCTCAATTCACCCCTCCACTTT.

The chain links TRBV11-2 to TRBJ2-7; 8 bases line up with TRBD2. This CDR3 contains 16 residues. Germline values: CDR1 SGHAT, CDR2 FQNNGV. V lost 3 bases, J lost 2 bases, and 9 bases stayed unmatched. CDR3 in amino acids: CASSFRGLVFAYEQYF. DNA for the CDR3: TGTGCCAGCAGCTTCAGGGGACTAGTTTTCGCCTACGAGCAGTACTTC.

The V gene is TRBV2, the J gene TRBJ1-5; D perhaps matches TRBD1 (5 bases). The length of the CDR3 is 14 residues. V gave up 4 bases and J gave up 4 bases, with 11 bases separating them. Germline V gene lookup returns CDR1 SNHLY and CDR2 FYNNEI. CDR3 sequence: CASSVGQGNQPQHF. The CDR3 region has the DNA TGTGCCAGCAGTGTAGGGCAGGGTAATCAGCCCCAGCATTTT.

The gene calls are TRBV11-2 and TRBJ2-7, with TRBD1 matching 9 bases. Germline V CDR1 and CDR2: SGHAT, FQNNGV. The CDR3 sequence is 15 residues long. J lost 0 bases, V lost 5 bases, and 5 bases had no gene match. The CDR3 DNA reads as TGTGCCAGCAGCCCCGGGACAGGGAGCTCCTACGAGCAGTACTTC. It encodes CASSPGTGSSYEQYF.

This chain links TRBV19 with TRBJ2-7, with a weak D call TRBD1 (5 bases). The germline V and J ends were trimmed by 3 bases and 7 bases, with 13 bases remaining between them. CDR3 length: 13 residues. CDR1 LNHDA and CDR2 SQIVND come from the germline V gene (reference sequence). The CDR3 nucleotides read TGTGCCAGTAGTATTGTAAGATCAGGGGAGCAGTACTTC. It translates to CASSIVRSGEQYF.

In this sample, this clone turned up a few times. This sequence joins TRBV19 and TRBJ1-1; D perhaps matches TRBD1 (5 bases). The V end was cut by 10 bases, the J end by 1 base, with 19 bases between. Germline loops: CDR1 LNHDA, CDR2 SQIVND (reference sequence). This CDR3 spans 15 amino acids. CDR3 amino acids: CATTGVGVRNTEAFF. CDR3 bases: TGTGCCACCACGGGGGTAGGGGTAAGGAACACTGAAGCTTTCTTT.

The V and J genes are TRBV19 and TRBJ1-2; the D gene is possibly TRBD1 (6 bases). The germline V gene encodes CDR1 LNHDA and CDR2 SQIVND (reference sequence). The CDR3 contains 14 residues. Deletions cut 0 bases from V and 6 bases from J, with 11 bases between. The CDR3 here is CASSIDRGMDGYTF. CDR3 sequence (DNA): TGTGCCAGTAGTATAGACAGGGGAATGGATGGCTACACCTTC.